The T cell receptor (beta chain) under discussion was sequenced for a study of T cells in tuberculosis. Turning to the study itself: T cells were selected with CD1B tetramers loaded with glucose monomycolate.

Clones were read by immunoSEQ multiplex PCR, and TCRdb kept only the in-frame ones, dropping some. The table lists 55,000 to 60,000 clones, approximately 91% of them singletons, with just over 20% in the top ten. The CDR3 runs to 14 residues. V lost 5 bases and J 5 bases, leaving 13 bases between the germline ends. The germline CDR1 and CDR2 sequences are KGHSH and LQKENI. Sorting used thawed, overnight-rested PBMC stained with anti-CD3, a viability dye and GMM-loaded CD1B tetramer. The CD1B tetramers carried C32 glucose monomycolate purified from Rhodococcus equi. The chain recombines TRBV18 with TRBJ1-5, with D perhaps TRBD1 (6 bases). Material: CD1b-GMM tetramer-negative cells sorted from PBMCs. This clonotype originated in an adult woman with latent tuberculosis. CDR3 nucleotides: TGTGCCAGCTCAGGTTTGACAGGCGATCAGCCCCAGCATTTT. Amino acid sequence: CASSGLTGDQPQHF. Full variable domain (missing parts from reference TRBV18 and TRBJ1-5): NAGVMQNPRHLVRRRGQEARLRCSPMKGHSHVYWYRQLPEEGLKFMVYLQKENIIDESGMPKERFSAEFPKEGPSILRIQQVVRGDSAAYFCASSGLTGDQPQHFGDGTRLSIL.